This T cell receptor (beta chain) came from a study of blood T cell repertoires in COVID-19. Study in general: Researchers got acute and convalescent COVID-19 samples from the United States, Italy and Spain.

Looked up from germline, CDR1 is MNHEY and CDR2 is SVGAGI. The V gene lost 7 bases and the J gene lost 7 bases, with 16 bases spanning the gap. CDR3 length equals 13 residues. Original data processing: It was from reference gene primer amplification that nucleated cell counts were estimated. The assay was immunoSEQ multiplex PCR, and TCRdb's table has in-frame clones only and misses some. That table supplies the V and J calls and clone size; D and trimming were determined from the DNA. The table records 65,000 to 80,000 clones, roughly 89% of them present only once. The J gene is TRBJ1-2, the V gene TRBV6-5; no firm D call. The TCR comes from a man aged 30-40 years with acute or convalescent COVID-19. Material for sequencing was peripheral blood. CDR3 sequence: CASTLPNALGYTF. The CDR3, as DNA: TGTGCCAGCACCTTGCCCAACGCGCTTGGCTACACCTTC.